This T cell receptor beta chain was captured by sequencing in a study of control samples from healthy donors and cancer patients. Assay used: immunoSEQ multiplex PCR; TCRdb lists only in-frame clones, some missing. The sample holds some 410,000 clones, 80% to 95% seen once. The germline V gene has CDR1 MNHEY and CDR2 SMNVEV (reference sequence). V dropped 8 bases and J dropped 3; count of bases not matched to a gene: 16. The CDR3 runs 18 residues. Sequenced: PBMCs. The clonotype was recovered from a man aged 35 to 55 with head and neck cancer. The chain uses TRBV27 and TRBJ2-3, with 11 positions matching TRBD2. The DNA of the CDR3 is TGTGCCAGCCGAACGGGGCTAGCGGGAGGCCCGCTGACAGATACGCAGTATTTT. Protein sequence: CASRTGLAGGPLTDTQYF.